Listed here are 9 T cell receptor beta chains from one sample, sequenced in a study of beta chain features in type 1 diabetes. Since all of the isolated RNA was reverse transcribed, expressed TCRB transcripts were what got sequenced. Sequencing was performed with immunoSEQ multiplex PCR; in TCRdb, only in-frame clones are kept and a portion is missing. The data show 350,000 to 450,000 clones, around 15% seen once. The sample was naive CD4+ T cells from blood. The receptors were sampled from a woman younger than 35 in good health.

The chain has TRBV30 and TRBJ2-5; a weak D match, TRBD2 (6 bases). The V end lost 3 bases, the J end lost 2 bases, and 10 bases lay between the germline ends. The CDR3 totals 13 residues. CDR1 and CDR2 (germline): GTSNPN, SVGIG (reference sequence). Here the CDR3 reads CAWSGLAQETQYF. In nucleotides, the CDR3 is TGTGCCTGGAGCGGGCTAGCGCAAGAGACCCAGTACTTC.

Here the CDR3 DNA reads TGTGCCAGCAGTTTACTAGCGGGTTACAATGAGCAGTTCTTC. The encoded protein is CASSLLAGYNEQFF. This chain links TRBV6-5 with TRBJ2-1; TRBD2 agrees at 9 bases. J lost 4 bases, V lost 4 bases, and 2 bases had no gene match. The CDR3 length is 14 residues. CDR1 is MNHEY and CDR2 is SVGAGI in the germline V gene.

This chain joins TRBV7-9 and TRBJ2-3; maybe TRBD2 (6 bases). V lost 2 bases and J 0 bases, leaving 9 bases between the germline ends. The length of the CDR3 is 15 residues. Germline V gene lookup returns CDR1 SEHNR and CDR2 FQNEAQ (reference sequence). The CDR3 spells CASSLLRGSTDTQYF. The CDR3, as DNA: TGTGCCAGCAGCTTACTTCGGGGGAGCACAGATACGCAGTATTTT.

The chain is built from TRBV29-1 and TRBJ1-2, with 8 bases matching TRBD1. The CDR3 extends over 15 amino acids. Germline lookup yields CDR1 SQVTM and CDR2 ANQGSEA. The V gene end was trimmed by 6 bases and the J gene end by 3 bases; junction bases not matched to a gene: 12. Here the CDR3 reads CSVGDRGSLDYGYTF. The CDR3 DNA reads as TGCAGCGTGGGAGACAGGGGTAGTTTGGACTATGGCTACACCTTC.

The gene calls are TRBV19 and TRBJ1-2; D is ambiguous. V lost 7 bases to trimming and J lost 6 bases, with 15 bases between them. CDR1 is LNHDA, CDR2 SQIVND, per germline (reference sequence). CDR3 length equals 13 residues. The CDR3 here is CASTPRNGNGYTF. In nucleotides, the CDR3 is TGTGCCAGTACCCCCCGGAACGGGAATGGCTACACCTTC.

This clone was counted only a few times. The gene calls are TRBV30 and TRBJ1-5; weak D call: TRBD1 (6 bases). This CDR3 is 15 amino acids long. The V end was cut by 0 bases, the J end by 1 base, with 10 bases between. Germline V gives CDR1 GTSNPN, CDR2 SVGIG (reference sequence). The CDR3 region is CAWSVSTGSNQPQHF. The CDR3 DNA reads as TGTGCCTGGAGTGTATCTACAGGGAGCAATCAGCCCCAGCATTTT.

This clone was counted once. The rearrangement uses TRBV5-1 and TRBJ1-5, with D uncertain. CDR1 and CDR2 (germline): SGHRS, YFSETQ. Trimming removed 4 bases at V and 3 bases at J, with 11 bases between. The CDR3 has 14 amino acids. This CDR3 reads CASSPGVANQPQHF. The DNA of the CDR3 is TGCGCCAGCAGCCCGGGTGTTGCCAATCAGCCCCAGCATTTT.

This clone came up a few times. This chain uses TRBV30 with TRBJ2-7; no reliable D call. This CDR3 has 12 amino acids. Germline V gene sequence: CDR1 GTSNPN, CDR2 SVGIG (reference sequence). V lost 3 bases, J lost 0 bases, and 6 bases lay in between. The CDR3: CAWRLSSYEQYF. DNA of the CDR3: TGTGCCTGGAGACTGAGCTCCTACGAGCAGTACTTC.

The V call is TRBV6-5, the J call TRBJ2-4, with D unclear. Trimming left V 4 bases short and J 3 bases short, with 10 bases between. The CDR3 runs 14 residues. The germline V gene has CDR1 MNHEY and CDR2 SVGAGI. CDR3 coding DNA: TGTGCCAGCAGTTCAACAACTATCAAAAACATTCAGTACTTC. Encoded protein: CASSSTTIKNIQYF.